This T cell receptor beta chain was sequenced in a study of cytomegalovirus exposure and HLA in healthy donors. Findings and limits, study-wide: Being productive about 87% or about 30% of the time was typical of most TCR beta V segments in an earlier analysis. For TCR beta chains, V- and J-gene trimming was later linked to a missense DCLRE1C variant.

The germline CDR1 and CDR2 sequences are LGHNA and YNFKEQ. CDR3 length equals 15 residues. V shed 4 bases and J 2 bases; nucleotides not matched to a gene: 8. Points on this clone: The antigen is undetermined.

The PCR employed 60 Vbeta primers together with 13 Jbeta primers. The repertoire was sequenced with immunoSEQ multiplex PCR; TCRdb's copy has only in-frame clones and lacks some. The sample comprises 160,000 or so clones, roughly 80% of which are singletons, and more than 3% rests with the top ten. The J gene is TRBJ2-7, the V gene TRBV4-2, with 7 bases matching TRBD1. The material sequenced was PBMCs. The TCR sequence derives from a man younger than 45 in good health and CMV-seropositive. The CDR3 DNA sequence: TGTGCCAGCAGCCGCGCCGGGACAGCCACCTACGAGCAGTACTTC. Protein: CASSRAGTATYEQYF.